The clone carrying this T cell receptor (beta chain) was seen a handful of times. This sample was included in a study of blood T cell repertoires in COVID-19. Study-level information: There were acute and convalescent COVID-19 samples, and they came from the United States, Italy and Spain. Nucleic acid was either cDNA or gDNA, and it came from T cells, B-cell-depleted T cells, or PBMCs.

Participants were aged about 18 to 90 years, lived in around 22 US areas, and enrolled virtually. Each recovered donor of Cohort 3 presented with two negative PCRs, clearance, or symptom resolution. Deletions cut 1 base from V and 4 bases from J, with 14 bases between. Germline assignment: CDR1 SGHDT and CDR2 YYEEEE. The CDR3 totals 15 residues. Using immunoSEQ multiplex PCR, the repertoire was profiled, and TCRdb retains in-frame clones only, with some absent. Of 220,000 or so clones in the sample, roughly 82% were seen once. The chain carries TRBV5-6 and TRBJ1-2, with D unclear. Source material: PBMCs or T cells enriched from blood (not recorded which). The clonotype was recovered from a woman aged 45 to 65 who had recovered from COVID-19. CDR3 bases: TGTGCCAGCAGCTTGATCAACTCCCGGGGCTATGGCTACACCTTC. It codes for CASSLINSRGYGYTF.